This T cell receptor (beta chain) was found in a study of brain T cells in children with intractable seizures. With 11 bases clipped from V and 3 bases from J, the junction kept 10 bases outside the gene matches. There are 14 residues in the CDR3. Per germline, CDR1 MNHEY and CDR2 SMNVEV (reference sequence). The time point denotes: blood from clinic visit 5 months post-surgery; TSC patient then seizure free. Sequencing was limited to surgery cases with top T cell transcript signatures in brain tissue. Here immunoSEQ multiplex PCR was the method, and the copy in TCRdb shows in-frame clones only, minus some. The table lists about 340,000 clones, over 90% of them singletons.

The material sequenced was peripheral blood, taken roughly 5 months after surgery. The chain carries TRBV27 and TRBJ2-7; 10 bases align to TRBD2. The receptor comes from a boy younger than two with tuberous sclerosis and intractable seizures. The CDR3 DNA reads TGTGCCCGGGCCGGACTAGCGGTCTTCTACGAGCAGTACTTC. Amino acids: CARAGLAVFYEQYF.